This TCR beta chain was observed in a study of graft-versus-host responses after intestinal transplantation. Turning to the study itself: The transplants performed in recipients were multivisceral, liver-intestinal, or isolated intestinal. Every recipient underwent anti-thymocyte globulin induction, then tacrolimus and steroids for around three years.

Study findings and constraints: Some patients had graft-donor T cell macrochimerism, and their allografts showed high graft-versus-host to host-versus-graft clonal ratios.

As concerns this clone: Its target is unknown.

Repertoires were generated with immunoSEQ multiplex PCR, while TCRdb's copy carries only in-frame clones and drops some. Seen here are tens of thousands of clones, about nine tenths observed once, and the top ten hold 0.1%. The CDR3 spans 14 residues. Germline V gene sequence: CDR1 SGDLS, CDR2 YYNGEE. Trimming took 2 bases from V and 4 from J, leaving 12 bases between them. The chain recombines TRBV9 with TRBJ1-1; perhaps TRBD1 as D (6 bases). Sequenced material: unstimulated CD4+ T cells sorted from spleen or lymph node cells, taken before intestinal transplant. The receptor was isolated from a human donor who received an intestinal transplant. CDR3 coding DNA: TGTGCCAGCAGCGTGAGAGGGGGAAGCACTGAAGCTTTCTTT. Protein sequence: CASSVRGGSTEAFF.